Here is one TCR beta chain with its context. The antigen remains undetermined. This entry belongs to a study of shared clonotypes between healthy human individuals. Overall study context: Donors consisted of two women and a few men between 18 and 49.

Study-level results: Owing to a small donor count, the genetic and exposure-history diversity represented was limited. Larger richness was generally estimated for naive than memory subsets. The rarefaction results pointed to incomplete sorted-subset sequencing despite large depth.

Produced via immunoSEQ multiplex PCR; TCRdb's table is partial and in-frame only. The table includes 2,500,000 or so clones, approximately 93% detected once. The TCR sequence derives from a man younger than 30 in good health. Some clones in this sample may be carry-over from other donors' samples. Sequencing was carried out using naive CD4+ T cells from PBMCs. Subset of the sample: CD45RA+ positively selected.

CDR3 coding DNA: TGTGCCAGCAGCTTAGGGCCCCCCGGAGGTCAGCCCCAGCATTTT. It translates to CASSLGPPGGQPQHF. V and J are TRBV7-6 and TRBJ1-5, with D uncertain. Germline loops: CDR1 SGHVS, CDR2 FNYEAQ. The V gene lost 1 base and the J gene lost 6 bases, with 13 bases spanning the gap. The CDR3 is made up of 15 amino acids. The complete variable domain, with remaining parts taken from reference TRBV7-6 and TRBJ1-5, reads GAGVSQSPRYKVTKRGQDVALRCDPISGHVSLYWYRQALGQGPEFLTYFNYEAQQDKSGLPNDRFSAERPEGSISTLTIQRTEQRDSAMYRCASSLGPPGGQPQHFGDGTRLSIL.